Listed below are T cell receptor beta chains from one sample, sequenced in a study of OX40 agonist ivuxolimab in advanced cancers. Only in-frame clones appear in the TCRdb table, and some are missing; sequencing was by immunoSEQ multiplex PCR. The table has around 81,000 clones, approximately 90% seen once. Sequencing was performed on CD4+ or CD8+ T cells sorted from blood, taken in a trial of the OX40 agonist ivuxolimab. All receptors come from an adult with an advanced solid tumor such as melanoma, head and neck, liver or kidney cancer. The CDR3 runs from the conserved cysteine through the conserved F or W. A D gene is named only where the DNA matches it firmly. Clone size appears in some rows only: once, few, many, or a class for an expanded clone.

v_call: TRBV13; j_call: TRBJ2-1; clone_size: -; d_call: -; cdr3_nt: TGTGCCAGCAGCTTAGTGGCGGGCTTCCTCGAAGGGTACAATGAGCAGTTCTTC; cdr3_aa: CASSLVAGFLEGYNEQFF
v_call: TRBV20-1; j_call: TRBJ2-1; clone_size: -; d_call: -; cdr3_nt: TGCAGTGCTAACATTGTTGAGCAGTTCTTC; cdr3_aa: CSANIVEQFF
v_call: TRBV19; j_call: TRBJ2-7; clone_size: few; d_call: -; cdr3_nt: TGTGCCAGCCCTCAGAGCGGAGCCTACGAGCAGTACTTC; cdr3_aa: CASPQSGAYEQYF
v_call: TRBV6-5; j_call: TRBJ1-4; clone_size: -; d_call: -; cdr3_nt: TGTGCCAGCAGTTACAGGGGTGAAACTAATGAAAAACTGTTTTTT; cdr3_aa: CASSYRGETNEKLFF
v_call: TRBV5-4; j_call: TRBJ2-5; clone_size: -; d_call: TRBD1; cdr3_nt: TGTGCCAGCAGCACAGGGGGCGCGAGAGAGACCCAGTACTTC; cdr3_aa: CASSTGGARETQYF
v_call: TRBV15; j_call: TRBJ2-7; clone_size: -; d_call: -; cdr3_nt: TGTGCCACCAGCAGAGGGGGGTTGGGGCATGGGCAGTACTTC; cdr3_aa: CATSRGGLGHGQYF
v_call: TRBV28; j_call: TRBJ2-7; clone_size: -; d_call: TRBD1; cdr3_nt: TGTGCCAGCAGCCCACCAGGGGCAGGGGGCCACGAGCAGTACTTC; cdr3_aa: CASSPPGAGGHEQYF
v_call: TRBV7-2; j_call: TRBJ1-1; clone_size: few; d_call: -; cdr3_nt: TGTGCCAGCAGCAGAACAGAAATGAACACTGAAGCTTTCTTT; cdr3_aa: CASSRTEMNTEAFF
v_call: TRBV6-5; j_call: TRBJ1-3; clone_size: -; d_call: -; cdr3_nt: TGTGCCAGCAGTTACGCTTGGGGGGCTGGTGGAAACACCATATATTTT; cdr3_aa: CASSYAWGAGGNTIYF
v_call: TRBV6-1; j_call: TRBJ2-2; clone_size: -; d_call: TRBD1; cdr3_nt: TGTGCCAGCAGTGCACAGGGGGTAAAATCCGGGGAGCTGTTTTTT; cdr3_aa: CASSAQGVKSGELFF
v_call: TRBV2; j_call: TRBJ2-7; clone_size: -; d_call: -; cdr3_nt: TGTGCCAGCAGTACTACAGTCACCTACGAGCAGTACTTC; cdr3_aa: CASSTTVTYEQYF
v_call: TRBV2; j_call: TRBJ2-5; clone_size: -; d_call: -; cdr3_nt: TGTGCCAGCAGCAACAACGCGGGGGAGACCCAGTACTTC; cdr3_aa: CASSNNAGETQYF
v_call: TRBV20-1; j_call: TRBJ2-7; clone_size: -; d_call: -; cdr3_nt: TGCAGTGCGTCCAGGGAGGAGGAGCAGTACTTC; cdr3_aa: CSASREEEQYF
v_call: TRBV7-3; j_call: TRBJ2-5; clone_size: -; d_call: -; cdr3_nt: TGTGCCAGCAGCCGAGAGGGGGCGGGAGAGGGAAAGACCCAGTACTTC; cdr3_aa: CASSREGAGEGKTQYF
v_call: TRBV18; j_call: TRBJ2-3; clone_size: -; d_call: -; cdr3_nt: TGTGCCAGCTCACCCCCTAACCGCCTTGGGACAGATACGCAGTATTTT; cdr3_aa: CASSPPNRLGTDTQYF
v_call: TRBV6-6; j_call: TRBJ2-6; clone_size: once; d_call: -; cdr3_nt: TGTGCCAGCAGACGTCCAGGGGGGTTAGGGGCCAACGTCCTGACTTTC; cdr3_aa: CASRRPGGLGANVLTF
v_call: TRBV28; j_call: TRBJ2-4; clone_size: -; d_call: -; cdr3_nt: TGTGCCAGCAGTTACAGGGATTGGGGCAAAAACATTCAGTACTTC; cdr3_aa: CASSYRDWGKNIQYF
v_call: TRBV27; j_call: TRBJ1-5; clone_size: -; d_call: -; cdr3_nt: TGTGCCAGCAGTCCCCGGAGAGGGGGTAGAAGCAATCAGCCCCAGCATTTT; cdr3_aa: CASSPRRGGRSNQPQHF
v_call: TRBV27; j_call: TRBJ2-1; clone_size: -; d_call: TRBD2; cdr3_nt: TGTGCCAGCAGTCCCCAGCGGGAGGTTCGCTATGAGCAGTTCTTC; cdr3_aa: CASSPQREVRYEQFF
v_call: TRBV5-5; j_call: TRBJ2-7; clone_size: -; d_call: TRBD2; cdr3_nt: TGTGCCAGCAGATACCGACTAGCGCCCTCCTACGAGCAGTACTTC; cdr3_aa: CASRYRLAPSYEQYF
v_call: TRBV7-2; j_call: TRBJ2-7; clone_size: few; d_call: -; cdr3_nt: TGTGCCAGCACTTATGGGGGGGGCCAAAGCTCCTACGAGCAGTACTTC; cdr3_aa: CASTYGGGQSSYEQYF
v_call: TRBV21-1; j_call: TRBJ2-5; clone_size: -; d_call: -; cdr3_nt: TGTGCCAGCAGCATAAAGGGACAGGGTGGCCGGAGGAGCCAGTACTTC; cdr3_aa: CASSIKGQGGRRSQYF
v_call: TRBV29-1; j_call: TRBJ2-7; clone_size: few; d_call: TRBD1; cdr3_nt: TGCAGCGTTGAACACGGGACAGGTGAGCGGCAGTACTTC; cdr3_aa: CSVEHGTGERQYF
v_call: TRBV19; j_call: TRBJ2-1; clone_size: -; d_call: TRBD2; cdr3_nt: TGTGCCAGTAGTATCGGGGGACTAGCGGGATTTTACAATGAGCAGTTCTTC; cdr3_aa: CASSIGGLAGFYNEQFF
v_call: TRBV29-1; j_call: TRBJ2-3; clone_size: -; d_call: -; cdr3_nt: TGCAGCGCCGGGGCGGGTGGCACAGATACGCAGTATTTT; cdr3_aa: CSAGAGGTDTQYF
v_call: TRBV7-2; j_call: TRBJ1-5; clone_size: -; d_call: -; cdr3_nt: TGTGCCAGCAGCTTAGCGGCAGGGAGTAGCAATCAGCCCCAGCATTTT; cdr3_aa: CASSLAAGSSNQPQHF
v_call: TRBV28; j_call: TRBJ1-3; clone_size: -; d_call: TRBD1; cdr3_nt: TGTGCCAGCAGTATACAGGGGGCGAATAACCCTGGAAACACCATATATTTT; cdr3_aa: CASSIQGANNPGNTIYF
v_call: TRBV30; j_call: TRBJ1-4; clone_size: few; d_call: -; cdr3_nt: TGTGCCTGGACTGACCCCCGTCCAACTAATGAAAAACTGTTTTTT; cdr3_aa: CAWTDPRPTNEKLFF
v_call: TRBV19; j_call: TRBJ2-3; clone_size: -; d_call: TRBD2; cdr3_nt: TGTGCCAGTAGTACGGGACTAGCGGGGTACACAGATACGCAGTATTTT; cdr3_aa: CASSTGLAGYTDTQYF
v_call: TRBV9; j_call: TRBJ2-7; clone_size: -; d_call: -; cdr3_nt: TGTGCCAGCAGCGGGAGCAGGACTGGCGAGCAGTACTTC; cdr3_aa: CASSGSRTGEQYF
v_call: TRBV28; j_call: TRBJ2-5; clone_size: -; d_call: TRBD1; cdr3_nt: TGTGCCAGCAGTTTTACCGGGACAGCGCAAGAGACCCAGTACTTC; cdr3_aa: CASSFTGTAQETQYF
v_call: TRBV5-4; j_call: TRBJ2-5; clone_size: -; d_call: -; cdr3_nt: TGTGCCAGCAGCTTGGGTGCTAGCGCTGAGACCCAGTACTTC; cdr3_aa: CASSLGASAETQYF
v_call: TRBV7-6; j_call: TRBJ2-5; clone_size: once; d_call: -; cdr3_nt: TGTGCCAGCAGCCCCACCTTTTCGGGACGGGAGACCCAGTACTTC; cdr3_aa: CASSPTFSGRETQYF
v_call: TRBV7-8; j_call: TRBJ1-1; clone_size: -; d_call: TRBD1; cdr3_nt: TGTGCCAGCAGCTTAGTGGGACAGGGGGCCACTGAAGCTTTCTTT; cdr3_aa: CASSLVGQGATEAFF
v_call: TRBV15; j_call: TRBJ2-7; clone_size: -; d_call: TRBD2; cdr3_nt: TGTGCCACCAGCAGGGGGCAAGGACTAGCGCCTGCCTACGAGCAGTACTTC; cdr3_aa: CATSRGQGLAPAYEQYF
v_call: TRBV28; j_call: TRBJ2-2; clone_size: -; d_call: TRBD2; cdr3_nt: TGTGCCAGCAGTTTCGGGGGGGCCGGCACCGGGGAGCTGTTTTTT; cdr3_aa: CASSFGGAGTGELFF
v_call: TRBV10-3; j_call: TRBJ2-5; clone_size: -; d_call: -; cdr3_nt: TGTGCCATCAGCTACAGAATCCAAGAGACCCAGTACTTC; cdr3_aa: CAISYRIQETQYF
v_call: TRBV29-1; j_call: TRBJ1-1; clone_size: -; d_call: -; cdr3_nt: TGCAGCGTTGAGACGGGGCGGGACACTGAAGCTTTCTTT; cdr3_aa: CSVETGRDTEAFF
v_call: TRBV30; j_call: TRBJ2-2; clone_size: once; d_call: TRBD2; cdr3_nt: TGTGCCTGGATCCGGGAGGGCCGGGCCGGGGAGCTGTTTTTT; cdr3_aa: CAWIREGRAGELFF
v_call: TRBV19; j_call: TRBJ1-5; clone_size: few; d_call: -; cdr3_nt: TGTGCCAGTAGCGCCAGTCCGGGTTATAGCAATCAGCCCCAGCATTTT; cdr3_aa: CASSASPGYSNQPQHF
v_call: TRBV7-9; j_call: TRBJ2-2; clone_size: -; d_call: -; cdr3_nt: TGTGCCAGCAGCCTAGGGCGGGGAAACACCGGGGAGCTGTTTTTT; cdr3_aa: CASSLGRGNTGELFF
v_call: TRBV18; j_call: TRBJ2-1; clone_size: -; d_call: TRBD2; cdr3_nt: TGTGCCAGCTCACCCAGGGAGGGAGGGAATGAGCAGTTCTTC; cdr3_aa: CASSPREGGNEQFF
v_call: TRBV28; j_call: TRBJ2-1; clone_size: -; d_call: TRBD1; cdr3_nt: TGTGCCAGCGGGACAGGCAATGAGCAGTTCTTC; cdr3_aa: CASGTGNEQFF
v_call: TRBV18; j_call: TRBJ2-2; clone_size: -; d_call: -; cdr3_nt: TGTGCCAGCTCATCCTTTAGCGAGAACACCGGGGAGCTGTTTTTT; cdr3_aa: CASSSFSENTGELFF
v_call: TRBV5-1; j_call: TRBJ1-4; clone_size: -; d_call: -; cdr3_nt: TGCGCCAGCAGCTTGAGTTGGGGGGACGAAAAACTGTTTTTT; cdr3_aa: CASSLSWGDEKLFF
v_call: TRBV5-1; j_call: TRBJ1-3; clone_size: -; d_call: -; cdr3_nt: TGCGCCAGCAGCTTGGGGGGCTCTTACCTGGACAGCTCTGGAAACACCATATATTTT; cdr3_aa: CASSLGGSYLDSSGNTIYF
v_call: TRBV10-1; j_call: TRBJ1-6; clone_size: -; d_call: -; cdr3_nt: TGCGCCAGCAGCTTTGGGACGGCCAATTCACCCCTCCACTTT; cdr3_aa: CASSFGTANSPLHF
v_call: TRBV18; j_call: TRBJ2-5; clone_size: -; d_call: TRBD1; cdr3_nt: TGTGCCAGCTCACCTCAGGACAGGGGGCAGACCCAGTACTTC; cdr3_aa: CASSPQDRGQTQYF
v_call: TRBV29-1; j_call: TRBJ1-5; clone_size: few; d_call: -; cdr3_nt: TGCAGCGCTAGGGAGAGCAATCAGCCCCAGCATTTT; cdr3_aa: CSARESNQPQHF
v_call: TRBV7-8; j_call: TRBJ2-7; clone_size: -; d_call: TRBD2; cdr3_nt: TGTGCCAGCAGCATTAGCGGGAGCTCCTACGAGCAGTACTTC; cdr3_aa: CASSISGSSYEQYF
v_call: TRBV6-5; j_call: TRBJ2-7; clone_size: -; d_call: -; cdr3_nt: TGTGCCAGCACCCAGGGAGCCGAACGATCCTACGAGCAGTACTTC; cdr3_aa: CASTQGAERSYEQYF
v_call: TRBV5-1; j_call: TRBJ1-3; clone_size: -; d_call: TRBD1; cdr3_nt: TGCGCCAGCAGCGTGGGCCCCGGGACAGGGACGAACACCATATATTTT; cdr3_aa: CASSVGPGTGTNTIYF
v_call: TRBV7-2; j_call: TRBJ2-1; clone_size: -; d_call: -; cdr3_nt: TGTGCCAGCAGCCCAAGGGGGGGCCCCGGCGACAATGAGCAGTTCTTC; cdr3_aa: CASSPRGGPGDNEQFF
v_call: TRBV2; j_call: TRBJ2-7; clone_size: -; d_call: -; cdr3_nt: TGTGCCAGCATTTTATATTACGAGCAGTACTTC; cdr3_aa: CASILYYEQYF